What follows is one T cell receptor (beta chain) and its context. Its matching antigen is unknown. The sample is drawn from a study of T cells expressing NK-cell markers. Study information: Of eight sequenced donors, seven were HCMV-seropositive and one HCMV-seronegative. The study, taken as a whole, reports: The CD3+CD56-NKG2C+ fraction was also led by these clonotypes in a handful of donors. Roughly six donors showed dominant NKG2C+ clonotypes comprising roughly 1.0-7.5% of their CD8+ T cells.

UMI-tagged 5'RACE template switching yielded the TCR beta cDNA. TCRdb reprocessed the 5' RACE reads and reports one entry per CDR3 protein, with no DNA. Reported are over 250,000 distinct CDR3 sequences; the ten largest clones contain more than 3.5%. The CDR3 extends over 16 amino acids. CDR1 and CDR2 (germline): MNHEY, SVGAGI. The sample consisted of blood T cells: a sorted CD56 or NKG2C T cell subset, CD4+ or CD8+ T cells, or bulk PBMC T cells (not recorded which). The source of this sequence is a woman aged 18 to 75 in good health. The chain uses TRBV6-5 and TRBJ1-1. The CDR3 sequence is CASSYSNGDFVTEAFF.